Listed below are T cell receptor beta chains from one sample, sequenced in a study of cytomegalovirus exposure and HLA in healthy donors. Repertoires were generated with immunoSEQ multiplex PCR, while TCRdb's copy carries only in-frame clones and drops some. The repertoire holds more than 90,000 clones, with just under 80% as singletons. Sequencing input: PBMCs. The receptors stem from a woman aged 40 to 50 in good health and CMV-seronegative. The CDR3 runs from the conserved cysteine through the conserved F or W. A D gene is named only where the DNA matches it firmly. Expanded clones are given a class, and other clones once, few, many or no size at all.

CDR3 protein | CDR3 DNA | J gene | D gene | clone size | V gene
CASGAGTGGYEQYF | TGTGCCAGCGGGGCCGGGACAGGGGGCTACGAGCAGTACTTC | TRBJ2-7 | TRBD1 | . | TRBV28
CASSYGVRGGGYTF | TGTGCCAGCAGTTACGGGGTGAGAGGGGGCGGCTACACCTTC | TRBJ1-2 | TRBD1 | . | TRBV6-6
CASSLDPAGGLGGELFF | TGTGCCAGCAGCTTGGATCCGGCGGGAGGCCTTGGCGGGGAGCTGTTTTTT | TRBJ2-2 | TRBD2 | . | TRBV5-5
CASRTTGQTGANVLTF | TGCGCCAGCAGGACAACTGGACAGACTGGGGCCAACGTCCTGACTTTC | TRBJ2-6 | . | . | TRBV10-2
CATSRDRQGSGEQFF | TGTGCCACCAGCAGAGATCGACAGGGGTCAGGTGAGCAGTTCTTC | TRBJ2-1 | TRBD1 | . | TRBV15
CASAGSTDTQYF | TGTGCCAGCGCGGGATCCACAGATACGCAGTATTTT | TRBJ2-3 | . | . | TRBV6-5
CASSDDQGIPNFGYTF | TGTGCCAGCAGTGACGATCAGGGGATCCCTAACTTTGGCTACACCTTC | TRBJ1-2 | . | . | TRBV2
CAWSGSSGLSYEQYF | TGTGCCTGGAGTGGATCTAGCGGTCTCTCCTACGAGCAGTACTTC | TRBJ2-7 | TRBD2 | . | TRBV30
CASSKSKGGGFNEQFF | TGTGCCAGCAGCAAGTCGAAGGGGGGGGGTTTCAATGAGCAGTTCTTC | TRBJ2-1 | . | . | TRBV7-2
CASTLSGANVLTF | TGCGCCAGCACTCTCTCTGGGGCCAACGTCCTGACTTTC | TRBJ2-6 | . | . | TRBV5-1
CASSLLTGGKGTDTQYF | TGTGCCAGCAGCTTACTGACAGGGGGCAAGGGAACAGATACGCAGTATTTT | TRBJ2-3 | TRBD1 | . | TRBV5-4
CASRGLTGGYGYTF | TGTGCCAGCAGGGGGTTAACAGGGGGCTATGGCTACACCTTC | TRBJ1-2 | TRBD1 | once | TRBV28
CASRDFQPLYNEQFF | TGCGCCAGCAGGGACTTCCAACCGCTATACAATGAGCAGTTCTTC | TRBJ2-1 | . | . | TRBV10-1
CASSVETADGAQYF | TGTGCCAGCAGCGTAGAAACAGCCGACGGGGCCCAGTACTTC | TRBJ2-5 | . | . | TRBV9
CASSTGTPSLEQYF | TGCGCCAGCAGTACCGGGACTCCGTCGCTCGAGCAGTACTTC | TRBJ2-7 | . | few | TRBV5-1
CASREGAGRETQYF | TGTGCCAGCAGGGAGGGAGCAGGGAGGGAGACCCAGTACTTC | TRBJ2-5 | . | once | TRBV2
CALDRLLSEAFF | TGTGCCTTGGACAGGTTATTATCTGAAGCTTTCTTT | TRBJ1-1 | TRBD1 | few | TRBV30
CASSPRLWESSGNTIYF | TGTGCCAGCTCACCAAGGCTTTGGGAGAGCTCTGGAAACACCATATATTTT | TRBJ1-3 | . | . | TRBV18
CASSERWATAYNEQFF | TGTGCCAGCAGTGAGAGATGGGCGACAGCCTACAATGAGCAGTTCTTC | TRBJ2-1 | . | few | TRBV6-1
CSVGMSGDRNQPQHF | TGCAGCGTTGGGATGAGCGGGGACCGCAATCAGCCCCAGCATTTT | TRBJ1-5 | . | once | TRBV29-1
CASSFSGGALGNEQFF | TGTGCCAGCAGTTTCTCGGGCGGGGCTTTGGGGAATGAGCAGTTCTTC | TRBJ2-1 | . | . | TRBV7-9
CASSPLGIPDLNTEAFF | TGTGCCAGCTCACCCCTGGGCATCCCTGATTTGAACACTGAAGCTTTCTTT | TRBJ1-1 | . | once | TRBV18
CASALENPSTQYF | TGTGCCAGCGCTTTGGAGAACCCTTCGACGCAGTACTTC | TRBJ2-7 | . | few | TRBV28
CASSLDRQGNEQFF | TGTGCCAGCAGCTTAGATCGACAGGGCAATGAGCAGTTCTTC | TRBJ2-1 | TRBD1 | . | TRBV11-2
CASSSQTGGYTEAFF | TGCGCCAGCAGCTCTCAGACAGGGGGGTACACTGAAGCTTTCTTT | TRBJ1-1 | TRBD1 | few | TRBV4-3
CASGDSSPVPRELFF | TGCGCCAGCGGGGACAGTTCCCCAGTCCCCAGGGAGCTGTTTTTT | TRBJ2-2 | TRBD1 | . | TRBV10-2
CASSPSGQLYGYTF | TGTGCCAGCTCACCCTCGGGACAGCTCTATGGCTACACCTTC | TRBJ1-2 | TRBD1 | . | TRBV18
CASTFQGSYNEQFF | TGTGCCAGCACCTTTCAGGGATCCTACAATGAGCAGTTCTTC | TRBJ2-1 | . | . | TRBV11-1
CASSAYGTGIFTEAFF | TGTGCCAGCAGCGCTTATGGAACAGGGATTTTCACTGAAGCTTTCTTT | TRBJ1-1 | . | . | TRBV5-6
CASSWTSETDTQYF | TGCGCCAGCAGCTGGACTAGCGAGACAGATACGCAGTATTTT | TRBJ2-3 | TRBD2 | . | TRBV5-1
CASSIAYEQYF | TGTGCCAGCAGCATAGCCTACGAGCAGTACTTC | TRBJ2-7 | . | few | TRBV21-1
CASTPPSDTEAFF | TGTGCCAGCACCCCACCGTCGGACACTGAAGCTTTCTTT | TRBJ1-1 | . | . | TRBV2
CASSGQGTVYEQYF | TGCGCCAGTTCCGGACAGGGTACTGTTTACGAGCAGTACTTC | TRBJ2-7 | TRBD1 | once | TRBV5-1
CASSQGGGTDTQYF | TGCGCCAGCAGCCAAGGAGGGGGCACAGATACGCAGTATTTT | TRBJ2-3 | . | . | TRBV5-1
CASTSDNTDTQYF | TGTGCCAGCACCTCGGACAACACAGATACGCAGTATTTT | TRBJ2-3 | . | . | TRBV13
CASRYRNYNEQFF | TGTGCCAGCAGATACAGGAACTACAATGAGCAGTTCTTC | TRBJ2-1 | . | . | TRBV27
CASKGGTGGYEQYF | TGTGCCAGTAAAGGAGGGACAGGGGGATACGAGCAGTACTTC | TRBJ2-7 | TRBD1 | . | TRBV28
CASSIGGRVAAHEQFF | TGTGCCAGTAGTATTGGGGGCAGGGTCGCAGCTCATGAGCAGTTCTTC | TRBJ2-1 | . | . | TRBV19
CASRPGQRNGEQYF | TGTGCCAGCCGACCGGGACAACGCAATGGCGAGCAGTACTTC | TRBJ2-7 | . | . | TRBV19
CSVDTGGSGYTF | TGCAGCGTTGATACAGGGGGTTCAGGCTACACCTTC | TRBJ1-2 | TRBD1 | . | TRBV29-1
CATELRTGEDYGYTF | TGTGCCACTGAACTTCGGACAGGGGAGGACTATGGCTACACCTTC | TRBJ1-2 | TRBD1 | . | TRBV19
CASSMGGPGGTYEQYF | TGTGCCAGCAGCATGGGGGGGCCAGGGGGCACCTACGAGCAGTACTTC | TRBJ2-7 | . | . | TRBV5-4
CASSPGTSGSVHEQYF | TGTGCCAGCAGTCCTGGGACTAGCGGGAGTGTCCACGAGCAGTACTTC | TRBJ2-7 | TRBD2 | . | TRBV28
CASSRSGETQYF | TGTGCCAGCAGCCGTTCCGGAGAGACCCAGTACTTC | TRBJ2-5 | . | . | TRBV7-8
CASSEDGRTF | TGTGCCAGCAGTGAAGACGGGAGGACCTTC | TRBJ1-2 | . | . | TRBV6-1
CSVGGRDSNQPQHF | TGCAGCGTTGGAGGGCGGGATAGCAATCAGCCCCAGCATTTT | TRBJ1-5 | . | few | TRBV29-1
CSVGFRGGGSEKLFF | TGCAGCGTTGGTTTTCGCGGGGGAGGTAGTGAAAAACTGTTTTTT | TRBJ1-4 | . | . | TRBV29-1
CASSRSLMTDTQYF | TGTGCCAGCAGTCGGAGCCTTATGACAGATACGCAGTATTTT | TRBJ2-3 | . | . | TRBV27
CASSFQGYNQPQHF | TGTGCCAGCAGCTTTCAGGGTTACAATCAGCCCCAGCATTTT | TRBJ1-5 | . | . | TRBV7-2
CASKQSQGANQPQHF | TGTGCCAGCAAGCAGAGTCAGGGGGCCAATCAGCCCCAGCATTTT | TRBJ1-5 | TRBD1 | many | TRBV6-6
CASSTYGGTGGYNEQFF | TGTGCCAGCAGCACATACGGTGGGACAGGGGGTTACAATGAGCAGTTCTTC | TRBJ2-1 | TRBD1 | once | TRBV5-5
CASSPRSGSYYNEQFF | TGTGCCAGCAGCCCTCGGAGCGGGAGTTACTACAATGAGCAGTTCTTC | TRBJ2-1 | TRBD2 | once | TRBV7-3
CASSKMGPSEQYF | TGTGCCAGCAGTAAGATGGGGCCTAGCGAGCAGTACTTC | TRBJ2-7 | . | . | TRBV6-1